The 9 T cell receptor beta chains reported below all come from one sample, sequenced in a study of cytomegalovirus exposure and HLA in healthy donors. The primer mix had 60 Vbeta and 13 Jbeta primers. Using immunoSEQ multiplex PCR, the repertoire was profiled, and TCRdb retains in-frame clones only, with some absent. Among under 300,000 clones listed, just over 70% were seen once. Sequencing was performed on PBMCs. The origin of the receptors is a female donor in good health and CMV-seronegative.

CDR3 protein: CASSLGASGQPQHF. The CDR3 DNA reads as TGTGCCAGCAGTTTAGGGGCAAGTGGTCAGCCCCAGCATTTT. The rearrangement joins TRBV27 to TRBJ1-5; perhaps TRBD1 as D (5 bases). The CDR3 is made up of 14 amino acids. Germline lookup yields CDR1 MNHEY and CDR2 SMNVEV (reference sequence). Trimming removed 2 bases at V and 6 bases at J, with 11 bases between.

This clone was seen a few times. V and J are TRBV4-1 and TRBJ2-1; D perhaps matches TRBD2 (6 bases). The CDR3 spans 17 residues. V shed 4 bases and J shed 0 bases, with 16 bases lying between them. In germline, CDR1 is MGHRA, CDR2 YSYEKL. The CDR3 DNA sequence: TGCGCCAGCAGCCCTCTTCCGGGACTGAGCTCCTACAATGAGCAGTTCTTC. The encoded protein is CASSPLPGLSSYNEQFF.

V and J are TRBV30 and TRBJ1-2, with 7 bases identical to TRBD1. The CDR3 has 13 residues. CDR1 is GTSNPN, CDR2 SVGIG, per germline (reference sequence). V dropped 2 bases and J dropped 6; count of bases not matched to a gene: 6. CDR3 DNA: TGTGCCTGGAGTTGGACAGGTGATGATGGCTACACCTTC. Amino acid sequence: CAWSWTGDDGYTF.

This clone has a single count. This sample includes further DNA sequences coding for the same CDR3. V is TRBV19 and J is TRBJ1-1, with D maybe TRBD1 (5 bases). CDR1 LNHDA and CDR2 SQIVND come from the germline V gene (reference sequence). This CDR3 has 14 amino acids. The germline V and J ends were trimmed by 1 base and 1 base, with 7 bases remaining between them. The CDR3 DNA reads TGTGCCAGTAGTATAGGGGGGGGGAACACTGAAGCTTTCTTT. Translated: CASSIGGGNTEAFF.

This clone was found a few times. The chain employs TRBV5-1 and TRBJ2-7, with 12 nucleotides matching TRBD1. This CDR3 contains 15 residues. Germline CDR1 SGHRS, CDR2 YFSETQ. Trimming took 2 bases from V and 5 from J; bases not matched to a gene: 5. In DNA form, the CDR3 reads TGCGCCAGCAGCTTAGTCGGGACAGGGGGCCACGAGCAGTACTTC. Its protein product is CASSLVGTGGHEQYF.

V gene TRBV10-3 combines with J gene TRBJ1-1; perhaps TRBD1 as D (5 bases). This CDR3 has 13 amino acids. CDR1 is ENHRY, CDR2 SYGVKD, per germline. Trimming pared 9 bases from V and 2 bases from J, leaving 13 bases between. CDR3 nucleotides: TGTGCCATTGAAGCGGGGCCTAACACTGAAGCTTTCTTT. It specifies CAIEAGPNTEAFF.

The chain combines TRBV28 with TRBJ1-3, with a tentative D call TRBD1 (5 bases). With 2 bases removed from V and 3 bases from J, the gap between germline ends came to 14 bases. CDR1 is MDHEN and CDR2 is SYDVKM in the germline V gene. The CDR3 loop spans 16 amino acids. CDR3 loop: CASSLTPQGGGNTIYF. CDR3 coding DNA: TGTGCCAGCAGTTTAACCCCCCAGGGAGGTGGAAACACCATATATTTT.

About this clone itself: The same CDR3 can be traced to other DNA sequences in this sample. The genes are TRBV28 and TRBJ1-4, with unresolved D. This CDR3 spans 16 amino acids. Germline CDR1 is MDHEN and CDR2 is SYDVKM. V lost 3 bases and J lost 0, with 11 bases in between. The CDR3: CASSFRDAATNEKLFF. The CDR3 DNA is TGTGCCAGCAGTTTCCGGGATGCCGCAACTAATGAAAAACTGTTTTTT.

The chain links TRBV5-1 to TRBJ1-1; D unresolved. CDR1 SGHRS and CDR2 YFSETQ come from the germline V gene. The CDR3 sequence is 15 residues long. Between the trimmed V and J ends, which lost 4 bases and 1 base, there was a span of 14 bases. CDR3 in DNA: TGCGCCAGCAGCGAAGACCTAGCCCCGAACACTGAAGCTTTCTTT. It codes for CASSEDLAPNTEAFF. The full variable domain, in which reference TRBV5-1 and TRBJ1-1 provide the parts outside the CDR3, is KAGVTQTPRYLIKTRGQQVTLSCSPISGHRSVSWYQQTPGQGLQFLFEYFSETQRNKGNFPGRFSGRQFSNSRSEMNVSTLELGDSALYLCASSEDLAPNTEAFFGQGTRLTVV.